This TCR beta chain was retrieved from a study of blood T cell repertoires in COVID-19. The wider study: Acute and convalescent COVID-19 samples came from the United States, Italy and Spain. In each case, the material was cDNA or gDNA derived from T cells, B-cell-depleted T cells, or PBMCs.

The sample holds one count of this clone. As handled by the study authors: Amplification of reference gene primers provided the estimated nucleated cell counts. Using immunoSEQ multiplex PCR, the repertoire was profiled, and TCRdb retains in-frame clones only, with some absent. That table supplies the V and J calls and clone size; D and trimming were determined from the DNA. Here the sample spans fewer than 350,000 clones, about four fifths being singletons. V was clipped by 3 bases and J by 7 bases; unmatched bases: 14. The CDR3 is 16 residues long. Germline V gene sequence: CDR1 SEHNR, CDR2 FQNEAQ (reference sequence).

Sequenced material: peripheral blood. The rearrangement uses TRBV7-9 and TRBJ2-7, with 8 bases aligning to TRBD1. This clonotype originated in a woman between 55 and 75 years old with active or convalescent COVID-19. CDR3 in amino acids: CASSFGGGQESREQYF. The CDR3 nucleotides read TGTGCCAGCAGCTTCGGAGGGGGACAGGAGAGTAGGGAGCAGTACTTC.